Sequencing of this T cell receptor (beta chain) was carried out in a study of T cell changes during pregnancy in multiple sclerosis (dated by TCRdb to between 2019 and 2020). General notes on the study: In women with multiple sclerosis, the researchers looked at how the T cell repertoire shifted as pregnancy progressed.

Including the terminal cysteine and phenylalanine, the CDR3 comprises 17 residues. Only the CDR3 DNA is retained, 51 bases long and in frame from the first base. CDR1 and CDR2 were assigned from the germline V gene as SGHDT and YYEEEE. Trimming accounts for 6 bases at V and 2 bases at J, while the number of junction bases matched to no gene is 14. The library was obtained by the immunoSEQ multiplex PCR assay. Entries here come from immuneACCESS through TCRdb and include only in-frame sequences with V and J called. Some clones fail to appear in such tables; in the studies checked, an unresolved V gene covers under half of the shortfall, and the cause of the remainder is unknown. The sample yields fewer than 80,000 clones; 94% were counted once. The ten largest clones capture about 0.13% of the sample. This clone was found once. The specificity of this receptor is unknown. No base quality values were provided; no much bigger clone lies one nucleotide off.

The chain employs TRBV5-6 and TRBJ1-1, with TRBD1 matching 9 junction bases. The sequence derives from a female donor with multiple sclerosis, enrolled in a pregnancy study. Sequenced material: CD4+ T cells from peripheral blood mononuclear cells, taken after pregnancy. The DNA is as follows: TGTGCCAGCACCCTGGTCCAGGACAGGGGCACAAACACTGAAGCTTTCTTT. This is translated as CASTLVQDRGTNTEAFF.